This T cell receptor (beta chain) comes out of a study of follicular helper T cells after annual influenza vaccination. Study-wide findings and caveats: Plasmablast frequency change correlated with clonality change in ICOS+CD38+ cTfh.

This clone was recorded a few times. The antigen remains undetermined. Per the germline V gene, CDR1 is ENHRY and CDR2 is SYGVKD. The germline V and J ends were trimmed by 6 bases and 2 bases, with 10 bases remaining between them. The CDR3 loop spans 13 amino acids. TCRB was sequenced at Survey level resolution. The method was immunoSEQ multiplex PCR; TCRdb's version includes in-frame clones alone and lacks a portion of them. The table shows more than 9,000 clones, with approximately 81% occurring only once. Described time point: 2015-2016 season, pre-vaccination. Non-naive CD4+CXCR5+PD-1+ cTfh were sorted into ICOS+CD38+ and ICOS-CD38- fractions.

The rearrangement joins TRBV10-3 to TRBJ1-2, with D possibly TRBD1 on 5 matching bases. The sequences come from CXCR5+ CD38- circulating T follicular helper cells from blood, collected on the day of influenza vaccination. Described subset: circulating Tfh, non-naive CD4+CXCR5+PD-1+ (ICOS+CD38+ or ICOS-CD38-). This TCR came from an adult who received the influenza vaccine. Here the CDR3 DNA reads TGTGCCATCAGGGGAGGGGCGAACTATGGCTACACCTTC. It encodes CAIRGGANYGYTF.